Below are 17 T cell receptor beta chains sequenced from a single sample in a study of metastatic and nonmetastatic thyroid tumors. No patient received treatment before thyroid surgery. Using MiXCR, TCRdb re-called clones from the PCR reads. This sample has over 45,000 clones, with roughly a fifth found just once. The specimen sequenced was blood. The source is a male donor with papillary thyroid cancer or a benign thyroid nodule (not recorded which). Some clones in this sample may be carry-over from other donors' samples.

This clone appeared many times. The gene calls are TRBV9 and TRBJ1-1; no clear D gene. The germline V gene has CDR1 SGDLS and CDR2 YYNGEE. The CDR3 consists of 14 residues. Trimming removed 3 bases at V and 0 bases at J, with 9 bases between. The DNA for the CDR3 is TGTGCCAGCAGCGGTGAGGGATTGAACACTGAAGCTTTCTTT. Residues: CASSGEGLNTEAFF. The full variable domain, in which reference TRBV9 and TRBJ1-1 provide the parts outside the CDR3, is DSGVTQTPKHLITATGQRVTLRCSPRSGDLSVYWYQQSLDQGLQFLIQYYNGEERAKGNILERFSAQQFPDLHSELNLSSLELGDSALYFCASSGEGLNTEAFFGQGTRLTVV.

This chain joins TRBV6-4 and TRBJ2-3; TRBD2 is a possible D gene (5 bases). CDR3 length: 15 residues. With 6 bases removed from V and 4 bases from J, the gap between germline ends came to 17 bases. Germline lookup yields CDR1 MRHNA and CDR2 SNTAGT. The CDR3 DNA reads TGTGCCAGCAGCCAATCCATACTAGGTGCAGATACGCAGTATTTT. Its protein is CASSQSILGADTQYF.

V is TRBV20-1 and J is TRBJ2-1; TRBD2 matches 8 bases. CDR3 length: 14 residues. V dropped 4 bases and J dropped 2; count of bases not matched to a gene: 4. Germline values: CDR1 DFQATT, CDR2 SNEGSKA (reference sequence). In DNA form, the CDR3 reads TGCAGTGCTATCGGACTAGCAGCCTACAATGAGCAGTTCTTC. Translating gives CSAIGLAAYNEQFF.

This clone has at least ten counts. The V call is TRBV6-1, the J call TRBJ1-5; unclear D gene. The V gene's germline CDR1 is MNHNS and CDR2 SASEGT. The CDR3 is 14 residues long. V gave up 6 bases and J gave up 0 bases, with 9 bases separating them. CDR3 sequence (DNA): TGTGCCAGCAGCAAGGACGGTAGCAATCAGCCCCAGCATTTT. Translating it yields CASSKDGSNQPQHF.

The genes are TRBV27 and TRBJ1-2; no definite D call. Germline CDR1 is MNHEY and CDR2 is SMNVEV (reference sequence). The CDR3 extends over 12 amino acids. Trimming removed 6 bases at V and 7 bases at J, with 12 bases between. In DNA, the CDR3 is TGTGCCAGCAGGAACCGGGCTGGTGGCTACACCTTC. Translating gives CASRNRAGGYTF.

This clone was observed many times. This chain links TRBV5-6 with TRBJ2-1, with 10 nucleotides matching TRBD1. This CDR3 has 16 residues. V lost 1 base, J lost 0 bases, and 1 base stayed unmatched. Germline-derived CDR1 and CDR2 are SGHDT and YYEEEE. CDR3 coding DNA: TGTGCCAGCAGCTTGCGGACAGGGGGCTCCTACAATGAGCAGTTCTTC. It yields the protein CASSLRTGGSYNEQFF.

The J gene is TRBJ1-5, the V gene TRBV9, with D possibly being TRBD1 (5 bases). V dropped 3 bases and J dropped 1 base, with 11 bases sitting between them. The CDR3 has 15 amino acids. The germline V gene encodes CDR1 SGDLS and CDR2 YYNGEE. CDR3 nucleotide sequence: TGTGCCAGCAGCGAGGGACCTAGGAGCAATCAGCCCCAGCATTTT. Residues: CASSEGPRSNQPQHF.

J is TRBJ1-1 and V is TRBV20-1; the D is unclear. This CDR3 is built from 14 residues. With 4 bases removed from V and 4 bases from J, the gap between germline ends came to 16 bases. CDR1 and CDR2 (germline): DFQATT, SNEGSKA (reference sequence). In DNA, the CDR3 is TGCAGTGCTATTATAGGGTTTTGGGGCACTGAAGCTTTCTTT. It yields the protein CSAIIGFWGTEAFF.

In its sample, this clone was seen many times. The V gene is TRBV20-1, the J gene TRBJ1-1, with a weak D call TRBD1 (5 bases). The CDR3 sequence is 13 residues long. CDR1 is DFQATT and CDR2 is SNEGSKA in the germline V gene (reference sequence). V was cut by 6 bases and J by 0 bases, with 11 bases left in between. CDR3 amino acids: CSAPGAMNTEAFF. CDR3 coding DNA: TGCAGTGCCCCCGGGGCCATGAACACTGAAGCTTTCTTT.

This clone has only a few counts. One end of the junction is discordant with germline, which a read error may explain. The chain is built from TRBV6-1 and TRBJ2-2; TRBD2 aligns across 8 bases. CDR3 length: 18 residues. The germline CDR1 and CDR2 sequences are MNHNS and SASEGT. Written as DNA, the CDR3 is TGTGCCAGCAGTGAAGGGGCCGGGGGGGCGGCGAACACCTGGGAGCTGTTTTTT. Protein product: CASSEGAGGAANTWELFF.

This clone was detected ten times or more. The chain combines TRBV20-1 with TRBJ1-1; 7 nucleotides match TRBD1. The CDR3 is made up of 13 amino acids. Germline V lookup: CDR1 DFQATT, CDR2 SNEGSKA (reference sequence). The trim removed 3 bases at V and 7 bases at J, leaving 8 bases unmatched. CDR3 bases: TGCAGTGCTAGCGAGGGGGCGCGGGGTGAAGCTTTCTTT. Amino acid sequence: CSASEGARGEAFF.

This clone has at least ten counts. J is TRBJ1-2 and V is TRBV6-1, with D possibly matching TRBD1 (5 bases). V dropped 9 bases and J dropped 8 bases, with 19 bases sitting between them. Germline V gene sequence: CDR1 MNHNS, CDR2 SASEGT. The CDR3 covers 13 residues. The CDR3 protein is CASRDRDLGGYTF. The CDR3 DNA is TGTGCCAGTCGAGACCGGGACCTAGGAGGCTACACCTTC.

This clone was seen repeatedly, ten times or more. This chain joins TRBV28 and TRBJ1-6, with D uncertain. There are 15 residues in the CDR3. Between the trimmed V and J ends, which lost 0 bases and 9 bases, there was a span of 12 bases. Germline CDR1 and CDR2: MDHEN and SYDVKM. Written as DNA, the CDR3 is TGTGCCAGCAGTTTATGGAGAAGGGAAGGTTCACCCCTCCACTTT. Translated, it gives CASSLWRREGSPLHF.

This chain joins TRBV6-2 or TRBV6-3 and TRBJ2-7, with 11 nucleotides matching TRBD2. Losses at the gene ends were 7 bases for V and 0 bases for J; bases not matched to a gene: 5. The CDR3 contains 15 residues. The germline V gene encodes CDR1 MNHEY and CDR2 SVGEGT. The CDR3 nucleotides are TGTGCCAGCATCCCGACTAGCGGGAACTCCTACGAGCAGTACTTC. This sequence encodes CASIPTSGNSYEQYF.

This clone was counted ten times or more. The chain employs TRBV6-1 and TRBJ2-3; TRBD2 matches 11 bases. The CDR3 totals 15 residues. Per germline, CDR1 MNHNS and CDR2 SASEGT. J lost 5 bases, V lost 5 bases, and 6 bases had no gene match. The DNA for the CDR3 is TGTGCCAGCAGTCCCTCTAGCGGGGGGCGAGATACGCAGTATTTT. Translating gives CASSPSSGGRDTQYF.

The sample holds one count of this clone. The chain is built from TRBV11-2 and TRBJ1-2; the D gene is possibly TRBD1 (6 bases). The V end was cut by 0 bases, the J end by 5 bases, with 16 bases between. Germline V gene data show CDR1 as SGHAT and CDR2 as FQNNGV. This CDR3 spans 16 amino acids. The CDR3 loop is CASSLDGDRLLYGYTF. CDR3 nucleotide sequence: TGTGCCAGCAGCTTAGACGGTGACAGGCTACTATATGGCTACACCTTC.

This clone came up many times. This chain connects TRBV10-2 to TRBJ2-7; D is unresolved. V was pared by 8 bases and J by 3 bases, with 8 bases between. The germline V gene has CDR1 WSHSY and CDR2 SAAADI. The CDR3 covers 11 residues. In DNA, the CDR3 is TGCGCCAGCTCTGGCAGCTACGAGCAGTACTTC. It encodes CASSGSYEQYF.